The clone carrying this T cell receptor beta chain was picked up one time. What it recognizes is unknown. Primers: 60 Vbeta forward and 13 Jbeta reverse. The data were produced by immunoSEQ multiplex PCR, yet TCRdb's version contains in-frame clones alone and is incomplete. The data show roughly 100,000 clones, around 77% seen once. This specimen belongs to a study of cytomegalovirus exposure and HLA in healthy donors. Notes on the study in general: 150 or so TCR beta chains were listed as cytomegalovirus-associated.

The V gene lost 4 bases and the J gene lost 4 bases, with 15 bases spanning the gap. Germline values: CDR1 SGHRS, CDR2 YFSETQ. This CDR3 has 15 amino acids. The chain is built from TRBV5-1 and TRBJ2-1, with D possibly being TRBD1 (6 bases). The sequence derives from a woman aged 40 to 50 in good health and CMV-seropositive. The specimen sequenced was PBMCs. The chain's CDR3 is CASSPQGFNYNEQFF. The CDR3 DNA sequence: TGCGCCAGCAGCCCACAGGGATTCAATTACAATGAGCAGTTCTTC.